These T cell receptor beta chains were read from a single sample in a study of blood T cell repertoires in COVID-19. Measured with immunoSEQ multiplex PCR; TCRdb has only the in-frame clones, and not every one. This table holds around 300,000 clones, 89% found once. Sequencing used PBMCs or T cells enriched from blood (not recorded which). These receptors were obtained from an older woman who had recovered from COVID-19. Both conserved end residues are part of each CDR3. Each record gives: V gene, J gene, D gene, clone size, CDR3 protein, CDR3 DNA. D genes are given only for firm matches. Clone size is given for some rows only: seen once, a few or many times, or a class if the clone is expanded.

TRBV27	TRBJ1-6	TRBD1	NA	CASSPTPDRASSYNSPLHF	TGTGCCAGCAGTCCGACGCCGGACAGGGCGAGCTCCTATAATTCACCCCTCCACTTT
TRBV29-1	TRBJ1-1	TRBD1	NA	CSAGTGEAFF	TGCAGCGCCGGGACAGGGGAAGCTTTCTTT
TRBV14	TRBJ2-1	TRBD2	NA	CASSRPGLVGEQFF	TGTGCCAGCAGCCGACCGGGACTAGTTGGTGAGCAGTTCTTC
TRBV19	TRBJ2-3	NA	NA	CASSKLGGQTLTDTQYF	TGTGCCAGTAGTAAACTCGGTGGACAGACCCTCACAGATACGCAGTATTTT
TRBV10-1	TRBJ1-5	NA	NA	CASSESGGDQPQHF	TGCGCCAGCAGTGAGTCGGGGGGGGATCAGCCCCAGCATTTT
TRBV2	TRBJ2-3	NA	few	CASSDGSGWTQYF	TGTGCCAGCAGTGATGGGAGCGGGTGGACGCAGTATTTT
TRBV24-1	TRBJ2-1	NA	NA	CATSDLPSDEQFF	TGTGCCACCAGTGATTTGCCGAGCGATGAGCAGTTCTTC
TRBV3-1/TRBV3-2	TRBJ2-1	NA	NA	CASSLGRTYNEQFF	TGTGCCAGCAGTCTGGGAAGGACTTACAATGAGCAGTTCTTC
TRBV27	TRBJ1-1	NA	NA	CASSLTGRTEAFF	TGTGCCAGCAGTTTAACAGGGCGCACTGAAGCTTTCTTT
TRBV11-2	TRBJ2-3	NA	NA	CASSGDDATQYF	TGTGCCAGCAGCGGAGACGACGCTACGCAGTATTTT
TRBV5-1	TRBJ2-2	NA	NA	CASSLATEAGELFF	TGCGCCAGCAGCTTGGCCACGGAGGCCGGGGAGCTGTTTTTT
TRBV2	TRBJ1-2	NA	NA	CASSEGQGSIYGYTF	TGTGCCAGCAGTGAAGGTCAGGGTAGTATATATGGCTACACCTTC
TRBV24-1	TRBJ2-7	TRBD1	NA	CATSDRDSWGYEQYF	TGTGCCACCAGTGACCGGGACAGTTGGGGCTACGAGCAGTACTTC
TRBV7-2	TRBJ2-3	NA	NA	CASSFSGPHRGGDTQYF	TGTGCCAGCAGCTTTTCTGGCCCCCATCGTGGTGGAGATACGCAGTATTTT
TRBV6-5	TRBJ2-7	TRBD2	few	CASSYSRLAGDGEQYF	TGTGCCAGCAGTTACTCGCGGCTAGCGGGAGATGGGGAGCAGTACTTC
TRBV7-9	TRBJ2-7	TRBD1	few	CASSSGQFFHEQYF	TGTGCCAGCAGCTCGGGACAGTTTTTTCACGAGCAGTACTTC
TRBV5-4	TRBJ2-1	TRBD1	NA	CASSSEGRQGANPYNEQFF	TGTGCCAGCAGCTCCGAAGGGAGACAGGGGGCTAATCCTTACAATGAGCAGTTCTTC
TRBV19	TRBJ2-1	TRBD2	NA	CASSIDRMASGRGNEQFF	TGTGCCAGTAGTATAGATCGTATGGCTAGCGGGCGGGGGAATGAGCAGTTCTTC
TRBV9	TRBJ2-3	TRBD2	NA	CASTSSGGPTDTQYF	TGTGCCAGCACCTCTAGCGGGGGGCCCACAGATACGCAGTATTTT
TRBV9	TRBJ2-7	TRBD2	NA	CASSSWTSGNYEQYF	TGTGCCAGCAGCTCATGGACTAGCGGGAACTACGAGCAGTACTTC
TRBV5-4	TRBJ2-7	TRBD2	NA	CASSQTSGYSYEQYF	TGTGCCAGCAGCCAAACTAGCGGGTACTCCTACGAGCAGTACTTC
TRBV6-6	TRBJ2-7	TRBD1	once	CASSPQPGQGAYEQYF	TGTGCCAGCAGCCCTCAACCGGGACAGGGGGCATACGAGCAGTACTTC
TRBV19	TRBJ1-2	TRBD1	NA	CASSIGQGAGGYTF	TGTGCCAGTAGTATAGGGCAGGGGGCCGGTGGCTACACCTTC
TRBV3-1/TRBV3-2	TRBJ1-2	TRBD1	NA	CASSQSSGGSNYGYTF	TGTGCCAGCAGCCAATCGTCAGGGGGCAGTAACTATGGCTACACCTTC
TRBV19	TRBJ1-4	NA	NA	CASSRGANEKLFF	TGTGCCAGTAGTCGGGGGGCGAATGAAAAACTGTTTTTT
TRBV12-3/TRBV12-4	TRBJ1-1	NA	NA	CASNRLNTEAFF	TGTGCCAGCAACAGGCTGAACACTGAAGCTTTCTTT
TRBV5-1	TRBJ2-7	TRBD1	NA	CASSLLGQGLGEQYF	TGCGCCAGCAGCCTCCTGGGACAGGGTTTAGGGGAGCAGTACTTC
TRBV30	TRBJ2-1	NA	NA	CAWSVYFEQFF	TGTGCCTGGAGTGTATATTTTGAGCAGTTCTTC
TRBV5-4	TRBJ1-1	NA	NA	CASSLEFGNTEAFF	TGTGCCAGCAGCTTGGAGTTCGGGAACACTGAAGCTTTCTTT
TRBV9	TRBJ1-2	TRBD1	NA	CASSSGTGPYLDTF	TGTGCCAGCAGCTCCGGGACAGGCCCCTATCTTGACACCTTC
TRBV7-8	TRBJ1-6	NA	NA	CASSSGGNSPLHF	TGTGCCAGCAGCTCGGGAGGTAATTCACCCCTCCACTTT
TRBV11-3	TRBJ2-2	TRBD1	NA	CASSVSGQGSGELFF	TGTGCCAGCAGCGTATCGGGACAGGGGTCCGGGGAGCTGTTTTTT
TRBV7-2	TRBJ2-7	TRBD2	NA	CASSLGLAGGGLTYEQYF	TGTGCCAGCAGCCTGGGACTAGCGGGAGGTGGTCTCACCTACGAGCAGTACTTC
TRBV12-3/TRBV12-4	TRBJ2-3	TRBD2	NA	CASSGLATDTQYF	TGTGCCAGCAGTGGACTAGCGACAGATACGCAGTATTTT
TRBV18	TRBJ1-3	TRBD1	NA	CASSPLVAGGSHHSGNTIYF	TGTGCCAGCTCACCGCTTGTAGCAGGGGGTTCCCACCACTCTGGAAACACCATATATTTT
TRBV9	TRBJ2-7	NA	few	CASSVGADTIYEQYF	TGTGCCAGCAGCGTAGGGGCTGATACGATCTACGAGCAGTACTTC
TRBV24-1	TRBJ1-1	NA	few	CATSQSGGTEAFF	TGTGCCACCAGTCAATCGGGGGGGACTGAAGCTTTCTTT
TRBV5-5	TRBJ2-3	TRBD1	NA	CASSLEGDRETDTQYF	TGTGCCAGCAGCTTGGAGGGGGACAGGGAAACAGATACGCAGTATTTT
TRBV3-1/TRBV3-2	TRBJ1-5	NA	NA	CASSQGGQPQHF	TGTGCCAGCAGCCAAGGAGGGCAGCCCCAGCATTTT
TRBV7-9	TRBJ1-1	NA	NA	CASSLPTTGRAFF	TGTGCCAGCAGCTTACCCACGACAGGTCGGGCTTTCTTT
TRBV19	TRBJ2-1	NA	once	CASSFGLNEQFF	TGTGCCAGTAGTTTCGGACTAAATGAGCAGTTCTTC
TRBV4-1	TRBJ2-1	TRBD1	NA	CASSPAPTGDGNEQFF	TGCGCCAGCAGCCCAGCTCCGACAGGGGATGGCAATGAGCAGTTCTTC
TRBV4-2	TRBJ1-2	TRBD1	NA	CASSQLTGGHGYTF	TGTGCCAGCAGCCAACTGACAGGGGGACATGGCTACACCTTC
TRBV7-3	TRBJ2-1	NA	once	CASSLVGGSYNEQFF	TGTGCCAGCAGCTTAGTTGGCGGCTCCTACAATGAGCAGTTCTTC
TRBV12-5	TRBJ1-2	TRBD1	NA	CASGWDRGHGYTF	TGTGCTAGTGGTTGGGACAGGGGGCATGGCTACACCTTC
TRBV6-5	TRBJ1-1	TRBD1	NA	CASSYSGTGGTEAFF	TGTGCCAGCAGTTATTCCGGGACAGGGGGCACTGAAGCTTTCTTT
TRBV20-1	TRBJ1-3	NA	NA	CSATSGNTIYF	TGCAGTGCCACATCTGGAAACACCATATATTTT
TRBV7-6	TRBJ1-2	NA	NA	CASSLGAGSEGYTF	TGTGCCAGCAGCTTAGGTGCTGGGAGCGAGGGCTACACCTTC
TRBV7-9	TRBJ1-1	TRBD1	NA	CASRRGQTEAFF	TGTGCCAGCCGCAGGGGGCAGACTGAAGCTTTCTTT